This T cell receptor beta chain was identified in a study of response to subunit inactivated influenza vaccine (dated by TCRdb to 2017 to 2018). Concerning the study at large: Deep quantitative T cell receptor repertoire profiling was used in the study to track responses to a trivalent subunit inactivated influenza vaccine.

V drops 3 bases and J drops 4 bases, leaving 7 bases in between. The germline V gene supplies CDR1 SQVTM and CDR2 ANQGSEA. From its cysteine to its phenylalanine, the CDR3 spans 12 amino acids. Only the CDR3 part of the read is kept: 36 bases, read in frame from the first base. Study-level results and caveats: The authors proposed that each seasonal influenza vaccination may bring in only a limited number of new T cells.

The receptor library was made with RT-PCR. The reads were generated on an Illumina HiSeq 2500. The public reads were reanalyzed by TCRdb: fastp trimming at Q25, MiXCR alignment, in-frame beta chains only. CDR3 protein duplicates are merged, each entry listing the most common genes and DNA. A total of almost 250,000 distinct CDR3 sequences appear in this sample, approximately 12% of them only once. Together, the top ten hold approximately 8.4% of the sample. This clonotype was counted at least ten times. What antigen it recognizes has not been identified. There are no base qualities to consult, and no much larger clone falls within one base.

The chain was built from TRBV29-1 and TRBJ2-1, with the D gene too uncertain to name. This sequence originates from a middle-aged man who received an inactivated influenza vaccine. Donor details come from another sample of the same person, matched by shared clones. Sequences were derived from non-naive T cells sorted from PBMCs, sampled roughly 15 days before vaccination. Per the publication, the cell subset or site label means: memory T cell fraction. The DNA sequence reads TGCAGCGTTGACAACAGTTACAATGAGCAGTTCTTC. Its protein product is CSVDNSYNEQFF.